This is a list of T cell receptor beta chains from one sample in a study of control samples from healthy donors and cancer patients. Clones were sequenced by immunoSEQ multiplex PCR, and TCRdb holds only the in-frame ones, with some missing. The sample lists roughly 120,000 clones, approximately 89% occurring once. The sequencing sample was made of blood. The receptor source for this set is a young woman in good health. CDR3s include the opening cysteine and the closing phenylalanine or tryptophan. A D gene is named only where the DNA matches it firmly. Clone size is given for some rows only: seen once, a few or many times, or a class if the clone is expanded.

V	size	J	D	DNA	CDR3
TRBV7-3	-	TRBJ2-5	TRBD1	TGTGCCAGCAGCCGCACGGGACAGTTTGGGGAGACCCAGTACTTC	CASSRTGQFGETQYF
TRBV18	-	TRBJ1-2	-	TGTGCCAGCTCACCTCCCGGGGGTAGCTATGGCTACACCTTC	CASSPPGGSYGYTF
TRBV28	-	TRBJ1-1	-	TGTGCCAGTCAGGTGAACACTGAAGCTTTCTTT	CASQVNTEAFF
TRBV24-1	-	TRBJ2-2	-	TGTGCCACCAGTAGAAAATATACAGGGCCGAACACCGGGGAGCTGTTTTTT	CATSRKYTGPNTGELFF
TRBV7-6	-	TRBJ2-3	TRBD2	TGTGCCAGCAGTCCGACTAGCGGGGGTGGTACGCAGTATTTT	CASSPTSGGGTQYF
TRBV28	-	TRBJ2-5	-	TGTGCCAGCAGCTCCATCCCGTTCGACGCCCAAGAGACCCAGTACTTC	CASSSIPFDAQETQYF
TRBV28	-	TRBJ1-1	TRBD1	TGTGCCAGCAGTATCCGACAGGGGGAAGCTTTCTTT	CASSIRQGEAFF
TRBV5-1	-	TRBJ2-7	TRBD2	TGCGCCAGCACCCCTGGGACTAGTGGTGGATACGAGCAGTACTTC	CASTPGTSGGYEQYF
TRBV27	-	TRBJ2-3	TRBD2	TGTGCCAGCAGTCCTAGCGGCTACACAGATACGCAGTATTTT	CASSPSGYTDTQYF
TRBV12-3/TRBV12-4	-	TRBJ2-7	-	TGTGCCAGCAGTCGGGCCTACGAGCAGTACTTC	CASSRAYEQYF
TRBV4-3	-	TRBJ1-5	-	TGCGCCAGCAGCCAAGACGGGACGGCTAATCAGCCCCAGCATTTT	CASSQDGTANQPQHF
TRBV7-3	-	TRBJ2-2	-	TGTGCCAGCAGCTTGCAAGGGGGGGTGACCGGGGAGCTGTTTTTT	CASSLQGGVTGELFF
TRBV7-9	few	TRBJ1-2	-	TGTGCCAGCAGCCCACAGGGCAATGGCTACACCTTC	CASSPQGNGYTF
TRBV6-4	-	TRBJ2-3	-	TGTGCCAGCAGTGACTACCCTGATGGACTACCCAGTACGCAGTATTTT	CASSDYPDGLPSTQYF
TRBV9	-	TRBJ2-1	-	TGTGCCAGCAGCGTTTCGACGTCCTACAATGAGCAGTTCTTC	CASSVSTSYNEQFF
TRBV15	-	TRBJ2-1	TRBD2	TGTGCCACCAGCCCCCGCGGGGGTAGGGGTCCTTCCTACAATGAGCAGTTCTTC	CATSPRGGRGPSYNEQFF
TRBV5-4	-	TRBJ2-3	-	TGTGCCAGCAGCTTCGGACTACCAGATACGCAGTATTTT	CASSFGLPDTQYF
TRBV2	-	TRBJ1-5	-	TGTGCCAGCAGTGAAACGAGGAACAGGATGGCGACCCAGCATTTT	CASSETRNRMATQHF
TRBV6-5	-	TRBJ1-1	-	TGTGCCAGCAGTATGGGGAACACTGAAGCTTTCTTT	CASSMGNTEAFF
TRBV13	-	TRBJ1-2	TRBD1	TGTGCCAGCAGCAGGGGACAGGGATTTCATGGCTACACCTTC	CASSRGQGFHGYTF
TRBV13	-	TRBJ2-3	-	TGTGCCAGCAGCAGGGACGGTGGACGCGGAGATACGCAGTATTTT	CASSRDGGRGDTQYF
TRBV6-2/TRBV6-3	-	TRBJ2-7	-	TGTGCCAGCAGTGACGGCGGGGTTTTCTACGAGCAGTACTTC	CASSDGGVFYEQYF
TRBV18	-	TRBJ2-3	-	TGTGCCAGCTCACCAAGTTCAGATACGCAGTATTTT	CASSPSSDTQYF
TRBV10-3	-	TRBJ2-5	TRBD1	TGTGCCACCGGGGGACAGGGAAACCAAGAGACCCAGTACTTC	CATGGQGNQETQYF
TRBV4-3	-	TRBJ1-6	TRBD1	TGCGCCAGCAGCCGAAGACAGGGAGGTTCACCCCTCCACTTT	CASSRRQGGSPLHF
TRBV19	-	TRBJ2-3	-	TGTGCCAGTAGTATCTCTCTAGACAAAACAGATACGCAGTATTTT	CASSISLDKTDTQYF
TRBV11-2	-	TRBJ1-1	-	TGTGCCAGCAGCTTAAATGGGGATTATCCGGCTGAAGCTTTCTTT	CASSLNGDYPAEAFF
TRBV19	-	TRBJ1-5	-	TGTGCCAGTAGTATTGGGGGGAGCTCTAATCAGCCCCAGCATTTT	CASSIGGSSNQPQHF
TRBV5-1	-	TRBJ1-2	-	TGCGCTTCTTCCGGGTCTCTCTATGGCTACACCTTC	CASSGSLYGYTF
TRBV27	-	TRBJ2-2	TRBD1	TGTGCCAGCAGTTTATATGGACAGGGGAGCACCGGGGAGCTGTTTTTT	CASSLYGQGSTGELFF
TRBV10-3	-	TRBJ2-7	TRBD2	TGTGCCATCAGTGATACCTCCGGGGGGTACGAGCAGTACTTC	CAISDTSGGYEQYF
TRBV2	-	TRBJ1-5	-	TGTGCCAGCAGTGCTGAAGGGGGGATTGGCAATCAGCCCCAGCATTTT	CASSAEGGIGNQPQHF
TRBV13	-	TRBJ2-1	TRBD2	TGTGCCAGCAGCTTACTAGCGGGGGGGTTGGACTCCTACAATGAGCAGTTCTTC	CASSLLAGGLDSYNEQFF
TRBV2	-	TRBJ2-7	TRBD2	TGTGCCAGCACCGTCAGCCCGGGACTAGGTTCCTACGAGCAGTACTTC	CASTVSPGLGSYEQYF
TRBV28	-	TRBJ1-2	TRBD1	TGTGCCAGCATGACAGGGACTGCTGTATTGAGCTATGGCTACACCTTC	CASMTGTAVLSYGYTF
TRBV25-1	-	TRBJ1-2	-	TGTGCCAGCAGTGAATCGTGGGGCCTGTATGGCTACACCTTC	CASSESWGLYGYTF
TRBV24-1	-	TRBJ2-5	-	TGTGCCACCAGTGATTTGCAAACGGGTAGCATTCAAGAGACCCAGTACTTC	CATSDLQTGSIQETQYF
TRBV29-1	-	TRBJ2-1	TRBD2	TGCAGCGCGCACCTCCTCACCCGGACTAGCGGGAGCCGAGAGCAGTTCTTC	CSAHLLTRTSGSREQFF
TRBV7-8	once	TRBJ2-5	TRBD2	TGTGCCAGCAGCTTAGTCGGGGGGAGCCAAGAGACCCAGTACTTC	CASSLVGGSQETQYF
TRBV28	-	TRBJ2-3	-	TGTGCCACTCAGGGGACAGATACGCAGTATTTT	CATQGTDTQYF
TRBV6-5	-	TRBJ1-1	-	TGTGCCAGCAGTTACACCCTAGGGGTCCCTCAGGCTTTCTTT	CASSYTLGVPQAFF
TRBV10-1	-	TRBJ1-5	-	TGCGCCAGCAGTCAGGATCAGCCCCAGCATTTT	CASSQDQPQHF